The 20 T cell receptor beta chains below come from one sample, sequenced in a study of OX40 agonist ivuxolimab in advanced cancers. Profiling relied on immunoSEQ multiplex PCR, and the TCRdb table lists in-frame clones only, not all of them. The sample records tens of thousands of clones, about 80% being singletons. The specimen was CD4+ or CD8+ T cells sorted from blood, collected in a trial of the OX40 agonist ivuxolimab. The receptors shown here come from an adult with an advanced solid tumor such as melanoma, head and neck, liver or kidney cancer.

This clone has only a few counts. The chain couples TRBV14 to TRBJ2-2, with 8 positions matching TRBD1. Trimming took 4 bases from V and 0 from J; bases not matched to a gene: 1. The CDR3 is 15 residues long. Germline V lookup: CDR1 SGHDN, CDR2 FVKESK. CDR3 nucleotide sequence: TGTGCCAGCAGCCGGACAGGGACGAACACCGGGGAGCTGTTTTTT. Protein product: CASSRTGTNTGELFF. The full variable domain, its missing parts supplied by reference TRBV14 and TRBJ2-2, is EAGVTQFPSHSVIEKGQTVTLRCDPISGHDNLYWYRRVMGKEIKFLLHFVKESKQDESGMPNNRFLAERTGGTYSTLKVQPAELEDSGVYFCASSRTGTNTGELFFGEGSRLTVL.

The chain combines TRBV5-4 with TRBJ2-1, with D perhaps TRBD1 or TRBD2 (5 bases each). This CDR3 is built from 14 residues. Germline loops: CDR1 SGHNT, CDR2 YYREEE (reference sequence). V was trimmed by 4 bases and J by 4 bases, leaving 12 bases between them. Here the CDR3 reads CASSPWDLYNEQFF. DNA of the CDR3: TGTGCCAGCAGCCCATGGGACCTTTACAATGAGCAGTTCTTC.

The chain combines TRBV5-1 with TRBJ2-4; D call uncertain. The CDR3 contains 15 residues. V lost 0 bases and J lost 6, with 13 bases in between. Looked up from germline, CDR1 is SGHRS and CDR2 is YFSETQ. In DNA form, the CDR3 reads TGCGCCAGCAGCTTGGCCGACGTGGGTGGAAACATTCAGTACTTC. It codes for CASSLADVGGNIQYF.

This chain uses TRBV19 with TRBJ1-1; no definite D call. Germline lookup yields CDR1 LNHDA and CDR2 SQIVND (reference sequence). The CDR3 length is 17 residues. V lost 7 bases, J lost 4 bases, and 25 bases lay in between. The chain's CDR3 is CASNAGYGTVGSTEAFF. CDR3 nucleotides: TGTGCCAGTAATGCGGGGTATGGAACGGTGGGGAGCACTGAAGCTTTCTTT.

This clone occurred a few times. V gene TRBV4-1 combines with J gene TRBJ1-1, with TRBD1 matching 8 bases. This CDR3 is built from 14 residues. J was trimmed by 5 bases and V by 4 bases; bases with no gene match: 6. Germline V gene lookup returns CDR1 MGHRA and CDR2 YSYEKL. This CDR3 reads CASSRPGGGTEAFF. In nucleotides, the CDR3 is TGCGCCAGCAGCCGGCCAGGGGGCGGAACTGAAGCTTTCTTT.

The chain combines TRBV30 with TRBJ2-6; D is perhaps TRBD1 or TRBD2 (5 bases each). V was trimmed by 3 bases and J by 2 bases, leaving 8 bases between them. This CDR3 has 14 amino acids. Germline assignment: CDR1 GTSNPN and CDR2 SVGIG (reference sequence). This CDR3 is CAWRWGTGANVLTF. The DNA for the CDR3 is TGTGCCTGGAGGTGGGGGACTGGGGCCAACGTCCTGACTTTC.

V gene TRBV7-2 combines with J gene TRBJ2-4, with 10 bases fitting TRBD2. V lost 6 bases to trimming and J lost 5 bases; unmatched junction nucleotides: 7. The CDR3 extends over 15 amino acids. Germline V lookup: CDR1 SGHTA, CDR2 FQGNSA. CDR3 sequence: CASRTAGGPQNIQYF. In DNA, the CDR3 is TGTGCCAGCAGGACAGCGGGGGGGCCCCAAAACATTCAGTACTTC.

V gene TRBV7-9 combines with J gene TRBJ2-1; 9 positions match TRBD2. Germline assignment: CDR1 SEHNR and CDR2 FQNEAQ (reference sequence). CDR3 length: 16 amino acids. V was pared by 0 bases and J by 7 bases, with 7 bases of the junction left unmatched. CDR3 nucleotide sequence: TGTGCCAGCAGCTTAGCGGGGCTAGCGGGAACAAATGAGCAGTTCTTC. The encoded protein is CASSLAGLAGTNEQFF. Based on the CDR3 plus reference TRBV7-9 and TRBJ2-1, the full variable domain is DTGVSQNPRHKITKRGQNVTFRCDPISEHNRLYWYRQTLGQGPEFLTYFQNEAQLEKSRLLSDRFSAERPKGSFSTLEIQRTEQGDSAMYLCASSLAGLAGTNEQFFGPGTRLTVL.

The J gene is TRBJ1-6, the V gene TRBV5-1, with a weak D call TRBD1 (5 bases). CDR1 and CDR2 from the germline V gene are SGHRS and YFSETQ. The V end lost 0 bases, the J end lost 2 bases, and 21 bases lay between the germline ends. CDR3 length: 20 residues. The CDR3 here is CASSLVGPFPGGTYNSPLHF. DNA of the CDR3: TGCGCCAGCAGCTTGGTGGGACCCTTTCCCGGGGGTACCTATAATTCACCCCTCCACTTT.

The DNA for the CDR3 is TGTGCCAGCTCACCCCAACTGGGACTAGAGAGCCCCGGGGAGCTGTTTTTT. Translation: CASSPQLGLESPGELFF. The chain uses TRBV18 and TRBJ2-2, with 8 bases identical to TRBD2. The CDR3 covers 17 residues. The V gene end was trimmed by 3 bases and the J gene end by 6 bases; junction bases not matched to a gene: 12. CDR1 KGHSH and CDR2 LQKENI come from the germline V gene.

V is TRBV9 and J is TRBJ2-7; D not resolved. V was pared by 4 bases and J by 1 base, with 9 bases between. The length of the CDR3 is 13 residues. Germline CDR1 reads SGDLS; CDR2 reads YYNGEE. The CDR3 DNA reads as TGTGCCAGCAGCCCAGAAAGGTCCTACGAGCAGTACTTC. It yields the protein CASSPERSYEQYF.

The genes are TRBV7-3 and TRBJ2-3, with D possibly being TRBD1 (5 bases). The CDR3 consists of 13 residues. Germline V gives CDR1 SGHTA, CDR2 FQGTGA. Trimming removed 5 bases at V and 2 bases at J, with 8 bases between. The CDR3 loop is CASSGHATDTQYF. As DNA, the CDR3 is TGTGCCAGCAGCGGACACGCCACAGATACGCAGTATTTT.

This clone was observed a single time. The V call is TRBV14, the J call TRBJ1-4, with D hard to call. Germline V lookup: CDR1 SGHDN, CDR2 FVKESK. The germline V and J ends were trimmed by 1 base and 0 bases, with 6 bases remaining between them. This CDR3 is built from 15 residues. The CDR3 region has the DNA TGTGCCAGCAGCCAAGTGCAGCCAACTAATGAAAAACTGTTTTTT. This encodes CASSQVQPTNEKLFF. Drawing the rest from reference TRBV14 and TRBJ1-4, the complete variable domain is EAGVTQFPSHSVIEKGQTVTLRCDPISGHDNLYWYRRVMGKEIKFLLHFVKESKQDESGMPNNRFLAERTGGTYSTLKVQPAELEDSGVYFCASSQVQPTNEKLFFGSGTQLSVL.

The rearrangement links TRBV5-1 to TRBJ1-5; a weak D match, TRBD1 (5 bases). Trimming removed 0 bases from V and 3 bases from J, with 7 bases in between. From germline, CDR1 is SGHRS and CDR2 YFSETQ. The CDR3 sequence is 14 residues long. The CDR3 bases are TGCGCCAGCAGCTTGGAGGGGAACAATCAGCCCCAGCATTTT. Protein product: CASSLEGNNQPQHF. The full variable domain, completed using reference TRBV5-1 and TRBJ1-5, is KAGVTQTPRYLIKTRGQQVTLSCSPISGHRSVSWYQQTPGQGLQFLFEYFSETQRNKGNFPGRFSGRQFSNSRSEMNVSTLELGDSALYLCASSLEGNNQPQHFGDGTRLSIL.

This clone was observed a handful of times. The chain carries TRBV28 and TRBJ1-4; D ambiguous. Germline lookup yields CDR1 MDHEN and CDR2 SYDVKM. CDR3 length: 15 residues. V shed 10 bases and J shed 8 bases, with 23 bases lying between them. The CDR3 DNA sequence: TGTGCCACCAAGCCCCCCGTGGGGAGTGGGGAAAAACTGTTTTTT. It translates to CATKPPVGSGEKLFF.

This chain joins TRBV6-6 and TRBJ2-7; TRBD2 aligns across 8 bases. V dropped 5 bases and J dropped 0; count of bases not matched to a gene: 6. The CDR3 is made up of 15 amino acids. CDR1 is MNHNY and CDR2 is SVGAGI in the germline V gene (reference sequence). The CDR3 protein is CASSQREPRSYEQYF. The CDR3 DNA reads TGTGCCAGCAGTCAGCGGGAGCCCCGCTCCTACGAGCAGTACTTC.

CDR3 region: CASSRTIFHEQYF. Written as DNA, the CDR3 is TGTGCCAGCAGTCGTACAATATTCCACGAGCAGTACTTC. This sequence joins TRBV5-4 and TRBJ2-7; D unresolved. CDR3 length: 13 residues. The germline CDR1 and CDR2 sequences are SGHNT and YYREEE (reference sequence). Trimming pared 5 bases from V and 5 bases from J, leaving 14 bases between. Together with reference TRBV5-4 and TRBJ2-7, the CDR3 gives the full variable domain: ETGVTQSPTHLIKTRGQQVTLRCSSQSGHNTVSWYQQALGQGPQFIFQYYREEENGRGNFPPRFSGLQFPNYSSELNVNALELDDSALYLCASSRTIFHEQYFGPGTRLTVT.

In nucleotides, the CDR3 is TGTGCCAGCAGCCGGGGGGGACGCAATGAGCAGTTCTTC. It translates to CASSRGGRNEQFF. The chain joins TRBV7-7 to TRBJ2-1; TRBD2 agrees at 8 bases. There are 13 residues in the CDR3. Per the germline V gene, CDR1 is SSHAT and CDR2 is FNYEAQ (reference sequence). J lost 6 bases, V lost 5 bases, and 3 bases had no gene match.

This clone appeared a single time. The V call is TRBV25-1, the J call TRBJ2-1; D may be TRBD2 (5 bases). This CDR3 has 13 amino acids. CDR1 is MGHDK and CDR2 is SYGVNS in the germline V gene. Deletions cut 7 bases from V and 8 bases from J, with 15 bases between. CDR3 nucleotides: TGTGCCAGCAACCCCCTCGGAGGAGATGAGCAGTTCTTC. Translated: CASNPLGGDEQFF. Full variable domain (outside the CDR3, taken from reference TRBV25-1 and TRBJ2-1): EADIYQTPRYLVIGTGKKITLECSQTMGHDKMYWYQQDPGMELHLIHYSYGVNSTEKGDLSSESTVSRIRTEHFPLTLESARPSHTSQYLCASNPLGGDEQFFGPGTRLTVL.

The chain employs TRBV19 and TRBJ2-1; 10 bases are a match to TRBD2. Looked up from germline, CDR1 is LNHDA and CDR2 is SQIVND (reference sequence). This CDR3 region has 16 residues. V dropped 1 base and J dropped 4; count of bases not matched to a gene: 4. Here the CDR3 reads CASSIGGSGGYNEQFF. Written as DNA, the CDR3 is TGTGCCAGTAGTATAGGTGGTAGCGGGGGGTACAATGAGCAGTTCTTC.